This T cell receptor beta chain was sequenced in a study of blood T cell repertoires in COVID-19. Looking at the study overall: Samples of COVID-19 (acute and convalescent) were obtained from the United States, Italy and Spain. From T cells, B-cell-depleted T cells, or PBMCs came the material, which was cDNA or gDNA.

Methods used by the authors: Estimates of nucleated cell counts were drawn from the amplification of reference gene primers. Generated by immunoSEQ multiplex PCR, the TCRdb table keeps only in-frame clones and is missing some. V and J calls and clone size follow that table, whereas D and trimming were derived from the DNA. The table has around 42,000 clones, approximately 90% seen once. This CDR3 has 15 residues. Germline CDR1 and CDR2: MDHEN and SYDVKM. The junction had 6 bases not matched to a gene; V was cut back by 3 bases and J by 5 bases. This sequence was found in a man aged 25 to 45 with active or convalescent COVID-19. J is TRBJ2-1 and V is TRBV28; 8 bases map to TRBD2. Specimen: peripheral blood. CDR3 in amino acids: CASSFSGIGNNEQFF. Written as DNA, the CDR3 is TGTGCCAGCAGTTTTAGCGGGATAGGAAACAATGAGCAGTTCTTC.